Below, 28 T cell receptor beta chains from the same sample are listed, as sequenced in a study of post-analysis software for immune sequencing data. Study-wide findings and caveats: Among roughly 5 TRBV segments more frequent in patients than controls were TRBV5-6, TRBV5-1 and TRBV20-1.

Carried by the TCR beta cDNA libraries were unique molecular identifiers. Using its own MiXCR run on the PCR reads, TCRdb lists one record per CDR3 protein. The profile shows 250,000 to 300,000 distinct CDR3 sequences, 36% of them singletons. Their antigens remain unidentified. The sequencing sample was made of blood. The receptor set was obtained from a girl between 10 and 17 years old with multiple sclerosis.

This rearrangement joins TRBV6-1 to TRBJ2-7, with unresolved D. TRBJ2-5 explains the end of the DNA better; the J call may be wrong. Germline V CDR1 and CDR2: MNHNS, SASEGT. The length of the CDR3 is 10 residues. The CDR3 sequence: CASSEMTQYF. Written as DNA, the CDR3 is TGTGCCAGCAGTGAAATGACCCAGTACTTC.

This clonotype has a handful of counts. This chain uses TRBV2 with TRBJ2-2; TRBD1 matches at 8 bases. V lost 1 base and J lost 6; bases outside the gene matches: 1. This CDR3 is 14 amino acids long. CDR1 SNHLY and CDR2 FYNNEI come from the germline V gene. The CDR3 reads CASSEGTGSGELFF. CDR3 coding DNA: TGTGCCAGCAGTGAAGGGACAGGGTCCGGGGAGCTGTTTTTT.

The CDR3 protein is CASSRSTTGTDYSPLHF. CDR3 nucleotide sequence: TGTGCCAGCAGCCGAAGCACCACCGGGACGGATTATTCACCCCTCCACTTT. This chain connects TRBV6-6 to TRBJ1-6, with D maybe TRBD1 (5 bases). Germline V gene lookup returns CDR1 MNHNY and CDR2 SVGAGI (reference sequence). The CDR3 has 17 residues. V gave up 6 bases and J gave up 8 bases, with 23 bases separating them.

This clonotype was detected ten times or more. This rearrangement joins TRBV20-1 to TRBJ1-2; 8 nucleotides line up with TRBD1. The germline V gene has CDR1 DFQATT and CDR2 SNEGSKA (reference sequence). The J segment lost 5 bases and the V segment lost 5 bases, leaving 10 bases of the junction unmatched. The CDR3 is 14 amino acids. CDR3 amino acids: CSAEIHRGTYGYTF. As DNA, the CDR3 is TGCAGTGCTGAGATCCACAGGGGGACATATGGCTACACCTTC.

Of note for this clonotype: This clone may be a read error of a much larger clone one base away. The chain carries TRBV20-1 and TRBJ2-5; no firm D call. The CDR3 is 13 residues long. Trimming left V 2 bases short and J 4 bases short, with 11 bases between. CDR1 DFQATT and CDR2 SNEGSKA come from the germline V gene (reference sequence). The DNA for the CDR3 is TGCAGTGCTAGACCTCAGGCGCCAGAGACCCAGTACTTC. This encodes CSARPQAPETQYF.

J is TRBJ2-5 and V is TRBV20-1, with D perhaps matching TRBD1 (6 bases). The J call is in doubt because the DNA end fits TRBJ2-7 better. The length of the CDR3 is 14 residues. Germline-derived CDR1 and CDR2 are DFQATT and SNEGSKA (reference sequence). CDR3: CSASLSRGQYEQYF. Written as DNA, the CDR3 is TGCAGTGCTAGCCTTTCCAGGGGTCAGTACGAGCAGTACTTC.

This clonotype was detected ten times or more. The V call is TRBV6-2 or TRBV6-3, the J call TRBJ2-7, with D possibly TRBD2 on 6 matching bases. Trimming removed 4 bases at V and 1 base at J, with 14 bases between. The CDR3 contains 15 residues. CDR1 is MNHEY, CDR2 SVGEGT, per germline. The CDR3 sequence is CASSSQPGRSYEQYF. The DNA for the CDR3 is TGTGCCAGCAGTTCCCAACCCGGGAGATCCTACGAGCAGTACTTC.

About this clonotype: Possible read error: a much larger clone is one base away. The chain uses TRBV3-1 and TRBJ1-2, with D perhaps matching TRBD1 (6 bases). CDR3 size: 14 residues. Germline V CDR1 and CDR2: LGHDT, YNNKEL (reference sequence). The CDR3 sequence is CACSRDPTGYGYTF. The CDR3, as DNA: TGTGCCTGCAGCCGAGACCCAACAGGGTATGGCTACACCTTC.

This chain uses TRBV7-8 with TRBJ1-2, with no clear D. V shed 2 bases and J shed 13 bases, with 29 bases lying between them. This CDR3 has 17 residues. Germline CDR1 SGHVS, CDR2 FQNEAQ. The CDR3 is CASSLPRFSGPPMASTF. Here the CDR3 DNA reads TGTGCCAGCAGCTTACCCAGATTCTCGGGTCCTCCTATGGCTAGCACCTTC.

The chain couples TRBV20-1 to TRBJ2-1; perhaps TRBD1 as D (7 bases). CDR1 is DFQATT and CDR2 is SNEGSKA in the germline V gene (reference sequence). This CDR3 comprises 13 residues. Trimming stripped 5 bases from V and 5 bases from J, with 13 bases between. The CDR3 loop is CSAQGGNHNEQFF. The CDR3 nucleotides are TGCAGTGCTCAGGGGGGTAATCACAATGAGCAGTTCTTC.

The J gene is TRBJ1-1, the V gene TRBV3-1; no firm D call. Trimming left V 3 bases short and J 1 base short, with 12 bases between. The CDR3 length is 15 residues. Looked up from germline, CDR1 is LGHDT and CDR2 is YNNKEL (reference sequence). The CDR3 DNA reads TGTGCCAGCAGCCAGCGCCCCGGGGAGAACACTGAAGCTTTCTTT. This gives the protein CASSQRPGENTEAFF. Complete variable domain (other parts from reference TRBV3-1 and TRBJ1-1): DTAVSQTPKYLVTQMGNDKSIKCEQNLGHDTMYWYKQDSKKFLKIMFSYNNKELIINETVPNRFSPKSPDKAHLNLHINSLELGDSAVYFCASSQRPGENTEAFFGQGTRLTVV.

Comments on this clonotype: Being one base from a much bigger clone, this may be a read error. The CDR3 DNA reads TGCAGCGTTGGTGAGGATCGGACTGAAGCTTTCTTT. Its protein is CSVGEDRTEAFF. The rearrangement uses TRBV29-1 and TRBJ1-1; D not resolved. Germline CDR1 reads SQVTM; CDR2 reads ANQGSEA. V was cut by 4 bases and J by 5 bases, with 11 bases left in between. CDR3 length equals 12 residues. The whole variable domain, remainder taken from reference TRBV29-1 and TRBJ1-1, is SAVISQKPSRDICQRGTSLTIQCQVDSQVTMMFWYRQQPGQSLTLIATANQGSEATYESGFVIDKFPISRPNLTFSTLTVSNMSPEDSSIYLCSVGEDRTEAFFGQGTRLTVV.

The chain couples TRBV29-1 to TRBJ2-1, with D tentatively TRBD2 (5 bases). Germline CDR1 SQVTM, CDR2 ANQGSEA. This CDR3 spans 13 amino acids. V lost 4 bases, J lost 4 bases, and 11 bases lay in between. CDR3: CSVVGVGYNEQFF. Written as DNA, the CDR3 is TGCAGCGTTGTGGGAGTAGGGTACAATGAGCAGTTCTTC.

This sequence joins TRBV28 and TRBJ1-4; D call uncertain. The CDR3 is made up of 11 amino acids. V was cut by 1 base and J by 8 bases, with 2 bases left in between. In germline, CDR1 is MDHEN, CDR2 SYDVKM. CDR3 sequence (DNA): TGTGCCAGCAGTTTATACGAAAAACTGTTTTTT. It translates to CASSLYEKLFF.

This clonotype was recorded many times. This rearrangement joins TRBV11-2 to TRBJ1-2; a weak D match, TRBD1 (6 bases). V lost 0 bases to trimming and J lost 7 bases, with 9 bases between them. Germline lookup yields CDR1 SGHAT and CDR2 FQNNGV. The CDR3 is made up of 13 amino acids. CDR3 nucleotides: TGTGCCAGCAGCTTAGATCCCAGGGGTGGCTACACCTTC. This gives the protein CASSLDPRGGYTF.

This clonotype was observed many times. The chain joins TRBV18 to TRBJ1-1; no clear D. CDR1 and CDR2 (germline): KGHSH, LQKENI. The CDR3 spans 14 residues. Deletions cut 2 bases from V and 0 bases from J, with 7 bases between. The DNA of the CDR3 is TGTGCCAGCTCACCAAGTAAGATGAACACTGAAGCTTTCTTT. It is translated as CASSPSKMNTEAFF.

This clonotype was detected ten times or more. This CDR3 is CSARDSGLPLGETQYF. The CDR3 DNA reads as TGCAGTGCTAGAGATTCGGGACTCCCGTTAGGAGAGACCCAGTACTTC. J is TRBJ2-5 and V is TRBV20-1, with D possibly matching TRBD2 (6 bases). The germline V gene encodes CDR1 DFQATT and CDR2 SNEGSKA (reference sequence). Trimming took off 0 bases at V and 4 bases at J, with 18 bases between the two ends. This CDR3 is 16 amino acids long.

The CDR3 reads CASSFARGSLGETQYF. The CDR3 DNA follows: TGTGCCAGCAGTTTTGCCAGGGGGAGTTTAGGAGAGACCCAGTACTTC. The rearrangement links TRBV28 to TRBJ2-5, with 7 nucleotides matching TRBD1. Germline V gene data show CDR1 as MDHEN and CDR2 as SYDVKM. The V segment lost 3 bases and the J segment 4 bases; nucleotides outside the gene matches: 11. The CDR3 covers 16 residues.

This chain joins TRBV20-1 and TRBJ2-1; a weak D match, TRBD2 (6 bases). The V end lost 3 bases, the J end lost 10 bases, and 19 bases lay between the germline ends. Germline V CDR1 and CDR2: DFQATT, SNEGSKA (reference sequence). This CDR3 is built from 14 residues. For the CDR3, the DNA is TGCAGTGCTAGGGGGGGTTCCCCCGGGTACGAGCAGTTCTTC. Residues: CSARGGSPGYEQFF.

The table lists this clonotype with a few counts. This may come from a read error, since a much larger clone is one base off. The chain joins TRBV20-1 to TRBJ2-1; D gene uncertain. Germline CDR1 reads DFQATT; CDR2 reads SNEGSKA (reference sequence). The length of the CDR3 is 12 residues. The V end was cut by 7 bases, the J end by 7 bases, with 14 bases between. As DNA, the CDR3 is TGCAGTGTTGCTGGGTGGGCGAATGAGCAGTTCTTC. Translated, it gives CSVAGWANEQFF.

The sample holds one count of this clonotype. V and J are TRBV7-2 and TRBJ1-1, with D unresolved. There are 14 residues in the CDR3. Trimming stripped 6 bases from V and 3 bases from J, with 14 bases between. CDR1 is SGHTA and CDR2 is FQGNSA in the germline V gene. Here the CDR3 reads CASRSGSRYTEAFF. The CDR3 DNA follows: TGTGCCAGCAGATCCGGGAGCCGATACACTGAAGCTTTCTTT. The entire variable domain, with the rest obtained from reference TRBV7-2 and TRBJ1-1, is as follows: GAGVSQSPSNKVTEKGKDVELRCDPISGHTALYWYRQSLGQGLEFLIYFQGNSAPDKSGLPSDRFSAERTGGSVSTLTIQRTQQEDSAVYLCASRSGSRYTEAFFGQGTRLTVV.

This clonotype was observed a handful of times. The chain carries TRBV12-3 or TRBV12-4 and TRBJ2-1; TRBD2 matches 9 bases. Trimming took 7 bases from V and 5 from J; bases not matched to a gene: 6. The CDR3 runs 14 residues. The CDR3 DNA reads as TGTGCCAGCACCCCTAGCGGGGCGCACAATGAGCAGTTCTTC. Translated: CASTPSGAHNEQFF.

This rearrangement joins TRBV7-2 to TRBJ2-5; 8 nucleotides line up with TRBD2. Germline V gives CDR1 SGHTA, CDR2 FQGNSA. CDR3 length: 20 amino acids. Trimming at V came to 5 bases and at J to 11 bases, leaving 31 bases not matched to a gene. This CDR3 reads CASSPDTAGAISGSNRAQYF. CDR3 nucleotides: TGTGCCAGCAGCCCTGACACAGCGGGAGCTATTTCGGGGTCAAACCGCGCACAGTACTTC.

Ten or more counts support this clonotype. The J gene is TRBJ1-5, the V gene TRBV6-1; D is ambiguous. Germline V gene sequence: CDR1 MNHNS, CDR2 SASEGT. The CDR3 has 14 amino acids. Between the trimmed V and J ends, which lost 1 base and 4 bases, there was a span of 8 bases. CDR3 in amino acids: CASSEETGNQPQHF. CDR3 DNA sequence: TGTGCCAGCAGTGAAGAGACGGGGAATCAGCCCCAGCATTTT.

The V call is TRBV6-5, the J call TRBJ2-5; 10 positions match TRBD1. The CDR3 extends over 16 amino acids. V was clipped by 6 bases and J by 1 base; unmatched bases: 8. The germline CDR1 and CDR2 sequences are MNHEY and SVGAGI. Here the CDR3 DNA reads TGTGCCAGCAGGCACCGGGACAGGGGCGTCCAAGAGACCCAGTACTTC. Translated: CASRHRDRGVQETQYF.

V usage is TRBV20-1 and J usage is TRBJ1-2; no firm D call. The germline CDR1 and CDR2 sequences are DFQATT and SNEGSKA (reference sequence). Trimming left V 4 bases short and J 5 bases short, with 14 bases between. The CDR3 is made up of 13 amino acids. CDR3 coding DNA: TGCAGTGCTAACGTACTCGGATCTTATGGCTACACCTTC. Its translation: CSANVLGSYGYTF.

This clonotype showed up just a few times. The CDR3 loop is CASSFGTGGFPYEQYF. The DNA of the CDR3 is TGTGCCAGCAGCTTTGGGACAGGGGGGTTTCCCTACGAGCAGTACTTC. The J gene is TRBJ2-7, the V gene TRBV12-3 or TRBV12-4; 11 nucleotides agree with TRBD1. V was clipped by 6 bases and J by 2 bases; unmatched bases: 9. The CDR3 contains 16 residues.

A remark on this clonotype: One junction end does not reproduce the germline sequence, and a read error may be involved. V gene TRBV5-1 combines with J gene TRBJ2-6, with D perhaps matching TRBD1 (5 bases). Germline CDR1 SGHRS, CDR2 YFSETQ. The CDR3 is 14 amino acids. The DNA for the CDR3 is TGCGCCAGCAGCAAGGATGGGGCGGCCAACGTCCGGACTTTC. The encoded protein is CASSKDGAANVRTF.